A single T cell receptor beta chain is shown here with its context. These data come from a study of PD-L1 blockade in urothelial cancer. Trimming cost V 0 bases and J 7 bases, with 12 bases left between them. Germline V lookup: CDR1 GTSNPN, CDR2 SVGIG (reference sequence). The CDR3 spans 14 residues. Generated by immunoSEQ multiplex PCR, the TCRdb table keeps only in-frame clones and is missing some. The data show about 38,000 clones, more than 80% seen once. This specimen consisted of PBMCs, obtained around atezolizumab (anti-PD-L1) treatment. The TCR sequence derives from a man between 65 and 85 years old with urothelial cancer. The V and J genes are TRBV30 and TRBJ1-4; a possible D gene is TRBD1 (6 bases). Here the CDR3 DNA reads TGTGCCTGGAGTGTGGACAGCGCCGTTGAAAAACTGTTTTTT. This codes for CAWSVDSAVEKLFF. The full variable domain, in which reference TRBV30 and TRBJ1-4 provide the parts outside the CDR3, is SQTIHQWPATLVQPVGSPLSLECTVEGTSNPNLYWYRQAAGRGLQLLFYSVGIGQISSEVPQNLSASRPQDRQFILSSKKLLLSDSGFYLCAWSVDSAVEKLFFGSGTQLSVL.